This entry describes one T cell receptor (beta chain). The sort gate was single viable CD3+CD4+CD8-CD45RO+ cells for memory CD4+ T cells. Donors' CMV status reflects serum IgG against pp150, pp28, p38, p52. CD4+ T cells were isolated by positive magnetic selection. This CDR3 is built from 14 residues. The germline CDR1 and CDR2 sequences are KGHSH and LQKENI. V lost 6 bases to trimming and J lost 4 bases; unmatched junction nucleotides: 5. Original data processing: Out-of-frame sequences were removed, leaving 2 million to 2.5 million distinct TCRbeta sequences. Here immunoSEQ multiplex PCR was the method, and the copy in TCRdb shows in-frame clones only, minus some. V and J calls plus clone size are reproduced from that table; the DNA served to infer D and trimming. There are more than 45,000 clones in the sample; more than 70% occur only once, and about 0.73% lies in the top ten. This sample stems from a study of memory CD4+ T cells and cytomegalovirus serostatus. Study-wide background: Donors were healthy Belgian adults, some 10 CMV seropositive and some 24 seronegative.

The TCR was taken from an adult in good health and CMV-seronegative. The sequencing sample was made of memory CD4+ T cells from blood. This chain joins TRBV18 and TRBJ1-5; 8 bases map to TRBD1. DNA for the CDR3: TGTGCCAGCTCTTCGGACAGGGTGAATCAGCCCCAGCATTTT. Amino acid sequence: CASSSDRVNQPQHF.